The rows below give T cell receptor beta chains drawn from one sample of a study of T cell repertoires in aging, cancer and after chemotherapy. TCRdb reprocessed the multiplex PCR reads via MiXCR and lists one record per CDR3 protein. The table includes 10,000 to 15,000 distinct CDR3 sequences, roughly 35% detected once. The sequenced sample was blood. The receptors shown here come from a human donor in good health. The donor label of this sample is uncertain. Both conserved end residues are part of each CDR3. Fields, in order: D gene, clone size, V gene, J gene, CDR3 protein, CDR3 DNA. A D gene is named only where the DNA matches it firmly. Size values are once, few and many counts, or a class for expanded clones, and some rows have none.

>-|-|TRBV6-5|TRBJ2-1
CASSYSIYNEQFF
TGTGCCAGCAGTTACTCGATCTACAATGAGCAGTTCTTC
>TRBD1|-|TRBV6-5|TRBJ2-7
CASSRTGAEQYF
TGTGCCAGCAGTCGGACAGGGGCCGAGCAGTACTTC
>TRBD2|medium-sized|TRBV5-6|TRBJ2-7
CASSSLAGVYEQYF
TGTGCCAGCAGCTCTCTAGCGGGGGTTTACGAGCAGTACTTC
>-|-|TRBV5-5|TRBJ1-6
CASSLVAQSDSPLHF
TGTGCCAGCAGCTTGGTGGCGCAGAGCGATTCACCCCTCCACTTT
>-|-|TRBV11-3|TRBJ2-4
CASSRGTVAKNIQYF
TGTGCCAGCAGCCGGGGGACAGTAGCCAAAAACATTCAGTACTTC
>-|-|TRBV18|TRBJ2-5
CASSEIQGGETQYF
TGTGCCAGCTCTGAAATCCAGGGCGGGGAGACCCAGTACTTC
>-|few|TRBV6-5|TRBJ2-2
CASSVRGFANTGELFF
TGTGCCAGCAGTGTTAGGGGGTTCGCGAACACCGGGGAGCTGTTTTTT
>-|once|TRBV30|TRBJ1-5
CAWSYTGRSWQPQHF
TGTGCCTGGAGCTACACAGGGAGATCTTGGCAGCCCCAGCATTTT
>TRBD2|-|TRBV10-1|TRBJ2-2
CASSERGEDTGELFF
TGCGCCAGCAGTGAGCGGGGGGAGGACACCGGGGAGCTGTTTTTT
>TRBD2|medium-sized|TRBV29-1|TRBJ2-3
CSVGLGRADTQYF
TGCAGCGTTGGCCTTGGGAGGGCCGATACGCAGTATTTT
>-|-|TRBV29-1|TRBJ2-1
CSVGFQVQANNEQFF
TGCAGCGTTGGATTCCAGGTCCAGGCCAACAATGAGCAGTTCTTC
>-|medium-sized|TRBV29-1|TRBJ2-5
CSVFRGNQETQYF
TGCAGCGTTTTCCGGGGCAACCAAGAGACCCAGTACTTC
>-|-|TRBV7-6|TRBJ2-1
CASSLVPLASFYNEQFF
TGTGCCAGCAGCTTAGTACCACTAGCCTCCTTCTACAATGAGCAGTTCTTC
>-|few|TRBV5-6|TRBJ2-5
CASSFLEGGAWETQYF
TGTGCCAGCAGTTTCCTGGAAGGGGGGGCCTGGGAGACCCAGTACTTC
>-|few|TRBV18|TRBJ1-5
CASSSVMGFSNQPQHF
TGTGCCAGCTCATCAGTAATGGGGTTTAGCAATCAGCCCCAGCATTTT
>-|-|TRBV10-3|TRBJ1-5
CAISEGNSNQPQHF
TGTGCCATCAGTGAAGGAAATAGCAATCAGCCCCAGCATTTT